The entry below describes one T cell receptor beta chain. Its target is unknown. This entry comes from a study of sequential checkpoint blockade in melanoma. Across the study: After nivolumab or ipilimumab alone, about 20 patients had week-13 rebiopsies.

Treatment given: randomized to nivolumab then ipilimumab (arm A) or the reverse (arm B). CDR3 length equals 15 residues. Trimming took 0 bases from V and 4 from J; bases not matched to a gene: 3. Germline CDR1 is SGDLS and CDR2 is YYNGEE. Regarding the study as a whole: In arm A, pretreatment tumor clonality was associated with response.

TCRdb keeps only in-frame clones here, not all; method: immunoSEQ multiplex PCR. The profile shows some 22,000 clones, 25% to 35% of them singletons. This specimen was tumor tissue (inferred from file names), taken from a patient given nivolumab and ipilimumab in sequence. The clonotype originates from a human donor with melanoma. V and J are TRBV9 and TRBJ2-1; 8 bases align to TRBD2. The CDR3 reads CASSVGGGPYNEQFF. The CDR3, as DNA: TGTGCCAGCAGCGTAGGCGGGGGGCCATACAATGAGCAGTTCTTC.